These T cell receptor beta chains were read from a single sample in a study of T cells in Graves' hyperthyroidism and ophthalmopathy. TCRdb re-called the multiplex PCR reads through MiXCR, storing one row per CDR3 protein. Counted here are over 150,000 distinct CDR3 sequences, approximately 15% occurring once; the ten biggest clones make up around 29%. Sequencing was performed on blood. The receptors come from a woman between 50 and 59 years old with Graves' hyperthyroidism. Both conserved end residues are part of each CDR3. A D gene is named only where the DNA matches it firmly. Part of the rows lack a size; the others show once, few, many or a class for expanded clones.

-	TRBV7-8	many	TRBJ2-3	21	CASRERRGQRLQGSRTDTQYF	TGTGCCAGCAGAGAAAGGAGGGGTCAGAGATTACAGGGGAGTCGAACAGATACGCAGTATTTT
-	TRBV5-1	many	TRBJ1-1	14	CASSSIGLNTEAFF	TGCGCCAGCAGCTCCATTGGCCTGAACACTGAAGCTTTCTTT
-	TRBV6-2/TRBV6-3	many	TRBJ1-1	16	CASSYSRMGGDTEAFF	TGTGCCAGCAGTTACTCGAGGATGGGTGGTGACACTGAAGCTTTCTTT
-	TRBV5-1	many	TRBJ1-2	15	CASRGDSAGDYGYTF	TGCGCCAGCAGAGGAGACAGCGCCGGGGACTATGGCTACACCTTC
TRBD1	TRBV3-1	many	TRBJ1-2	14	CASSQSGTAYGYTF	TGTGCCAGCAGCCAGAGCGGGACAGCTTATGGCTACACCTTC
-	TRBV4-1	-	TRBJ1-2	15	CASSQVPLTEGGYTF	TGCGCCAGCAGCCAAGTTCCCTTGACAGAGGGCGGCTACACCTTC
TRBD1	TRBV4-3	-	TRBJ2-7	16	CASSQDRGTGYYEQYF	TGCGCCAGCAGCCAAGATCGGGGGACAGGGTACTACGAGCAGTACTTC
TRBD2	TRBV5-1	many	TRBJ2-1	17	CASSPAGGGFSYNEQFF	TGCGCCAGCAGCCCAGCGGGGGGGGGATTCTCCTACAATGAGCAGTTCTTC
-	TRBV7-2	many	TRBJ2-7	14	CASSWDGRSYEQYF	TGTGCCAGCAGCTGGGACGGGAGATCCTACGAGCAGTACTTC
-	TRBV27	many	TRBJ1-6	15	CASSFGPVRRSPLHF	TGTGCCAGCAGTTTTGGGCCCGTCCGGCGTTCACCCCTCCACTTT
TRBD1	TRBV27	many	TRBJ1-2	16	CASSFIDRGHDYGYTF	TGTGCCAGCAGTTTCATTGACAGGGGGCATGACTATGGCTACACCTTC
TRBD2	TRBV20-1	few	TRBJ2-3	14	CSAPPGGSTDTQYF	TGCAGTGCGCCCCCGGGGGGAAGCACAGATACGCAGTATTTT
TRBD1	TRBV7-9	once	TRBJ1-2	17	CASSLATGTGTNYGYTF	TGTGCCAGCAGCTTAGCAACCGGGACAGGGACTAACTATGGCTACACCTTC
-	TRBV7-8	many	TRBJ1-4	16	CASSRGGYATNEKLFF	TGTGCCAGCAGCCGCGGGGGCTATGCAACTAATGAAAAACTGTTTTTT
-	TRBV24-1	many	TRBJ1-5	14	CATRGQGNNQPQHF	TGTGCCACCAGGGGCCAGGGGAACAATCAGCCCCAGCATTTT
TRBD1	TRBV28	many	TRBJ2-5	16	CASSLAGTGYQETQYF	TGTGCCAGCAGTTTAGCCGGGACAGGGTACCAAGAGACCCAGTACTTC
-	TRBV19	many	TRBJ1-4	13	CATRLATNEKLFF	TGTGCCACCCGACTTGCAACTAATGAAAAACTGTTTTTT
-	TRBV29-1	-	TRBJ1-2	14	CSVDLVRRSYGYTF	TGCAGCGTTGATTTAGTGAGAAGGAGCTATGGCTACACCTTC
-	TRBV19	many	TRBJ2-1	14	CASSIAATGKEQFF	TGTGCCAGTAGTATAGCCGCAACAGGGAAGGAGCAGTTCTTC
-	TRBV18	-	TRBJ1-2	14	CASRNDRNSDGYTF	TGTGCCAGCCGAAACGACAGGAACTCTGATGGCTACACCTTC
-	TRBV28	many	TRBJ1-1	17	CASSPGGPGTLNTEAFF	TGTGCCAGCTCGCCGGGGGGGCCAGGGACCCTTAACACTGAAGCTTTCTTT
TRBD2	TRBV30	-	TRBJ2-1	13	CAWSLAAGNEQFF	TGTGCCTGGAGCCTAGCGGCGGGCAATGAGCAGTTCTTC
TRBD1	TRBV12-3/TRBV12-4	many	TRBJ2-2	15	CASRATGTNTGELFF	TGTGCCAGCAGGGCGACAGGGACGAACACCGGGGAGCTGTTTTTT
-	TRBV19	-	TRBJ2-1	14	CASSARGSYNEQFF	TGTGCCAGTAGTGCCCGTGGCTCCTACAATGAGCAGTTCTTC
-	TRBV6-4	-	TRBJ1-5	16	CASSSPAGSRDQPQHF	TGTGCCAGCAGTTCCCCTGCCGGGTCCCGGGATCAGCCCCAGCATTTT
-	TRBV12-3/TRBV12-4	many	TRBJ1-4	13	CASSLDGNEKLFF	TGTGCCAGCAGTTTGGACGGCAATGAAAAACTGTTTTTT
-	TRBV28	many	TRBJ2-7	18	CASSLKGPYRDVIYEQYF	TGTGCCAGCAGTTTAAAAGGCCCCTACAGGGACGTGATCTACGAGCAGTACTTC
TRBD1	TRBV20-1	many	TRBJ1-1	12	CSASVGQAEAFF	TGCAGTGCTAGCGTGGGACAGGCGGAAGCTTTCTTT
TRBD2	TRBV12-3/TRBV12-4	-	TRBJ2-5	15	CASNSGIGIQETQYF	TGTGCCAGCAACAGCGGGATTGGGATCCAAGAGACCCAGTACTTC
TRBD2	TRBV19	few	TRBJ2-3	17	CASSSRGTSGYTDTQYF	TGTGCCAGTAGTAGCCGAGGGACTAGCGGTTACACAGATACGCAGTATTTT
-	TRBV7-2	many	TRBJ1-2	14	CASSADQLFYGYTF	TGTGCCAGCAGCGCTGATCAGCTCTTCTATGGCTACACCTTC
-	TRBV11-2	many	TRBJ1-6	13	CASSYEQISPLHF	TGTGCCAGCAGCTACGAGCAAATCTCACCCCTCCACTTT
TRBD1	TRBV19	many	TRBJ1-2	15	CASSAPGQGARGYTF	TGTGCCAGTAGTGCACCGGGACAGGGGGCTCGAGGCTACACCTTC
TRBD1	TRBV5-5	-	TRBJ1-2	14	CASRPRQGSNGYTF	TGTGCCAGCAGGCCGAGACAGGGCTCCAATGGCTACACCTTC
TRBD2	TRBV27	many	TRBJ2-1	21	CASSSQTLAGGPQSPDDEQFF	TGTGCCAGCAGTTCTCAAACACTAGCGGGGGGGCCTCAGAGTCCCGACGATGAGCAGTTCTTC
-	TRBV20-1	many	TRBJ1-4	13	CSARTDLNEKLFF	TGCAGTGCCAGGACAGATCTTAATGAAAAACTGTTTTTT
TRBD1	TRBV14	many	TRBJ2-3	16	CASSIAQGWATDTQYF	TGTGCCAGCAGCATCGCACAGGGGTGGGCTACAGATACGCAGTATTTT
TRBD2	TRBV20-1	many	TRBJ2-7	12	CSARRGYFEQYF	TGCAGTGCTAGGCGGGGGTACTTCGAGCAGTACTTC
-	TRBV10-3	many	TRBJ2-1	13	CAISELVGNEQFF	TGTGCCATCAGTGAGTTAGTGGGCAATGAGCAGTTCTTC
TRBD2	TRBV9	few	TRBJ2-3	16	CASSGTSGGVADTQYF	TGTGCCAGCAGCGGAACTAGCGGGGGAGTTGCAGATACGCAGTATTTT
-	TRBV6-1	many	TRBJ1-3	14	CASIQGPSGNTIYF	TGTGCCAGCATACAAGGGCCATCTGGAAACACCATATATTTT
TRBD1	TRBV27	many	TRBJ1-1	16	CASSPQGALKNTEAFF	TGTGCCAGCAGTCCGCAGGGGGCTTTGAAGAACACTGAAGCTTTCTTT
-	TRBV6-5	many	TRBJ1-1	14	CASSYGGFWTEAFF	TGTGCCAGCAGTTACGGGGGTTTCTGGACTGAAGCTTTCTTT
TRBD1	TRBV14	-	TRBJ2-7	14	CASSQDRVRNEQYF	TGTGCCAGCAGTCAGGACAGGGTGAGGAACGAGCAGTACTTC
TRBD1	TRBV7-6	many	TRBJ1-4	16	CASSLLAGTGNEKLFF	TGTGCCAGCAGCTTACTTGCCGGGACAGGGAATGAAAAACTGTTTTTT
TRBD2	TRBV20-1	-	TRBJ2-1	13	CSARARGINEQFF	TGCAGTGCTAGGGCGCGGGGGATCAATGAGCAGTTCTTC
-	TRBV12-3/TRBV12-4	many	TRBJ1-5	13	CASRIGGNQPQHF	TGTGCCAGCAGAATAGGGGGCAATCAGCCCCAGCATTTT
-	TRBV2	many	TRBJ1-4	15	CATSKWGGTNEKLFF	TGTGCCACTTCGAAATGGGGGGGGACTAATGAAAAACTGTTTTTT
TRBD1	TRBV3-1	many	TRBJ1-1	15	CASSQNRQGNTEAFF	TGTGCCAGCAGCCAAAATAGACAGGGAAACACTGAAGCTTTCTTT
-	TRBV10-3	many	TRBJ1-5	15	CAISDRDYSNQPQHF	TGTGCCATCAGTGACAGGGATTATAGCAATCAGCCCCAGCATTTT
-	TRBV19	many	TRBJ1-6	12	CASTAQNSPLHF	TGTGCCAGTACGGCCCAGAATTCACCCCTCCACTTT